These 27 T cell receptor beta chains originate from one sample sequenced in a study of blood T cell repertoires in COVID-19. TCRdb keeps only in-frame clones here, not all; method: immunoSEQ multiplex PCR. The sample yields 90,000 to 110,000 clones, roughly 85% seen once. Sequenced: peripheral blood. The receptors come from a man aged 45-65 years with acute or convalescent COVID-19.

The gene calls are TRBV5-1 and TRBJ2-2, with a possible D match to TRBD2 (6 bases). V was trimmed by 4 bases and J by 7 bases, leaving 14 bases between them. This CDR3 spans 14 amino acids. The germline CDR1 and CDR2 sequences are SGHRS and YFSETQ. DNA for the CDR3: TGCGCCAGCAGCATCATGGGGGAGGACGGGGAGCTGTTTTTT. Amino acids: CASSIMGEDGELFF.

The rearrangement uses TRBV11-2 and TRBJ2-5; D gene uncertain. CDR3 length equals 12 residues. The germline gives CDR1 SGHAT, CDR2 FQNNGV. Deletions cut 3 bases from V and 5 bases from J, with 7 bases between. CDR3 bases: TGTGCCAGCAGCTTTGCCGGTGAGACCCAGTACTTC. This codes for CASSFAGETQYF.

This clone has only one observation. J is TRBJ1-6 and V is TRBV4-1; 8 positions match TRBD1. Germline CDR1 and CDR2: MGHRA and YSYEKL. Germline trimming cut 4 bases from V and 7 bases from J; bases unmatched to any gene: 9. This CDR3 is built from 16 residues. The CDR3 spells CASSLIDRGDNSPLHF. In DNA, the CDR3 is TGCGCCAGCAGCCTTATAGACAGGGGCGACAATTCACCCCTCCACTTT.

The chain combines TRBV5-1 with TRBJ1-2, with D possibly being TRBD1 (5 bases). The germline V gene encodes CDR1 SGHRS and CDR2 YFSETQ. Trimming removed 5 bases from V and 1 base from J, with 15 bases in between. This CDR3 has 15 residues. The CDR3 nucleotides read TGCGCCAGCAGGTCGACAGTCCCGAATAACTATGGCTACACCTTC. Its translation is CASRSTVPNNYGYTF.

The chain combines TRBV4-1 with TRBJ1-4; perhaps TRBD1 as D (5 bases). The germline CDR1 and CDR2 sequences are MGHRA and YSYEKL. This CDR3 is 15 amino acids long. V was clipped by 1 base and J by 10 bases, with 16 bases between them. The CDR3 is CASSQGRGVEGKLFF. The CDR3 DNA reads as TGCGCCAGCAGCCAAGGGCGGGGGGTAGAGGGAAAACTGTTTTTT.

The chain combines TRBV27 with TRBJ1-3; 8 bases are a match to TRBD1. CDR1 and CDR2 from the germline V gene are MNHEY and SMNVEV (reference sequence). The V and J ends lost 5 bases and 0 bases, in that order; junction bases with no gene match: 6. This CDR3 is built from 16 residues. The CDR3 bases are TGTGCCAGCAGTCCAAGGACAGGGCTCTCTGGAAACACCATATATTTT. Residues: CASSPRTGLSGNTIYF.

The genes are TRBV6-5 and TRBJ1-5; weak D call: TRBD1 (6 bases). V was clipped by 5 bases and J by 1 base, with 9 bases between them. Germline CDR1 MNHEY, CDR2 SVGAGI. CDR3 length: 14 residues. The CDR3 region has the DNA TGTGCCAGCAGTCGGGGGGCGAGCAATCAGCCCCAGCATTTT. This sequence encodes CASSRGASNQPQHF.

The chain links TRBV28 to TRBJ2-2; TRBD2 aligns across 9 bases. Germline assignment: CDR1 MDHEN and CDR2 SYDVKM. V was clipped by 10 bases and J by 0 bases; unmatched bases: 6. The length of the CDR3 is 15 residues. The CDR3, as DNA: TGTGCCATTACGGCGGGGGGGGCGAACACCGGGGAGCTGTTTTTT. As protein: CAITAGGANTGELFF.

The genes are TRBV10-3 and TRBJ2-5, with a weak D call TRBD1 (6 bases). The V end lost 0 bases, the J end lost 4 bases, and 24 bases lay between the germline ends. The CDR3 has 19 amino acids. Germline assignment: CDR1 ENHRY and CDR2 SYGVKD. CDR3 amino acids: CAISESRGTGSSYGETQYF. The CDR3 DNA sequence: TGTGCCATCAGTGAGTCAAGGGGAACAGGGTCGAGTTATGGAGAGACCCAGTACTTC.

V gene TRBV2 combines with J gene TRBJ2-1; D remains unclear. Trimming pared 6 bases from V and 5 bases from J, leaving 17 bases between. The CDR3 contains 15 residues. Germline V gene data show CDR1 as SNHLY and CDR2 as FYNNEI. Here the CDR3 DNA reads TGTGCCAGCAGCCGCCGAACAGAGAGAAACAATGAGCAGTTCTTC. Its protein product is CASSRRTERNNEQFF.

The chain recombines TRBV18 with TRBJ2-3; possible D gene TRBD2, 6 bases. CDR3 length: 17 residues. CDR1 is KGHSH, CDR2 LQKENI, per germline. Trimming took 2 bases from V and 4 from J, leaving 19 bases between them. CDR3 protein: CASSPRTGGNRADTQYF. The CDR3 DNA is TGTGCCAGCTCACCAAGGACCGGCGGGAATAGGGCAGATACGCAGTATTTT.

The chain's CDR3 is CATSVAGPLKETQYF. The CDR3, as DNA: TGTGCCACCAGTGTGGCGGGCCCCCTGAAAGAGACCCAGTACTTC. The rearrangement links TRBV24-1 to TRBJ2-5, with D possibly being TRBD2 (5 bases). Trimming removed 5 bases from V and 3 bases from J, with 15 bases in between. The CDR3 is 15 residues long. Germline-derived CDR1 and CDR2 are KGHDR and SFDVKD.

This sequence joins TRBV12-3 or TRBV12-4 and TRBJ1-2; 8 bases fit TRBD1. This CDR3 has 13 residues. Trimming removed 6 bases from V and 5 bases from J; junction bases left unmatched: 5. CDR3 sequence reads: CASRQGQGYGYTF. CDR3 nucleotides: TGTGCCAGCAGACAAGGACAGGGATATGGCTACACCTTC.

The V gene is TRBV12-3 or TRBV12-4, the J gene TRBJ2-7, with no clear D. The CDR3 covers 13 residues. V lost 0 bases and J 7 bases, leaving 10 bases between the germline ends. CDR3 sequence (DNA): TGTGCCAGCAGTTTAGCGCCTATCGGGGAGCAGTACTTC. Translation gives CASSLAPIGEQYF.

This clone was observed once. CDR3 nucleotide sequence: TGTGCCACCAGCAGCAACAGGGATTCACCCCTCCACTTT. Translation: CATSSNRDSPLHF. The rearrangement uses TRBV15 and TRBJ1-6, with D possibly matching TRBD1 (6 bases). This CDR3 has 13 amino acids. The germline CDR1 and CDR2 sequences are LNHNV and YYDKDF (reference sequence). Trimming stripped 3 bases from V and 8 bases from J, with 8 bases between.

The genes are TRBV10-3 and TRBJ1-1; no reliable D call. The V end lost 7 bases, the J end lost 4 bases, and 16 bases lay between the germline ends. The CDR3 sequence is 14 residues long. The germline gives CDR1 ENHRY, CDR2 SYGVKD. The DNA for the CDR3 is TGTGCCATCACTTTGGGCAGAGAGGGCACTGAAGCTTTCTTT. It codes for CAITLGREGTEAFF.

V is TRBV6-5 and J is TRBJ2-7, with 9 bases matching TRBD1. The CDR3 has 14 amino acids. The germline V gene encodes CDR1 MNHEY and CDR2 SVGAGI. V gave up 6 bases and J gave up 3 bases; unmatched junction bases: 6. In DNA form, the CDR3 reads TGTGCCAGCAGCAGACGGGACAGGGTCTACGAGCAGTACTTC. It yields the protein CASSRRDRVYEQYF.

This CDR3 is CASSPDRKLFF. DNA of the CDR3: TGTGCCAGCTCACCAGATAGAAAACTGTTTTTT. The chain has TRBV18 and TRBJ1-4, with D hard to call. The CDR3 has 11 amino acids. Trimming took off 2 bases at V and 10 bases at J, with 5 bases between the two ends. Germline assignment: CDR1 KGHSH and CDR2 LQKENI. The complete variable domain, with remaining parts taken from reference TRBV18 and TRBJ1-4, reads NAGVMQNPRHLVRRRGQEARLRCSPMKGHSHVYWYRQLPEEGLKFMVYLQKENIIDESGMPKERFSAEFPKEGPSILRIQQVVRGDSAAYFCASSPDRKLFFGSGTQLSVL.

This clone came up a few times. The V call is TRBV2, the J call TRBJ1-2; no clear D. Between the trimmed V and J ends, which lost 7 bases and 4 bases, there was a span of 7 bases. Germline V lookup: CDR1 SNHLY, CDR2 FYNNEI. The CDR3 has 11 amino acids. The DNA for the CDR3 is TGTGCCAGCAACACAGCCTATGGCTACACCTTC. It yields the protein CASNTAYGYTF.

J is TRBJ2-1 and V is TRBV10-3; 7 bases align to TRBD1. This CDR3 is 16 amino acids long. The germline CDR1 and CDR2 sequences are ENHRY and SYGVKD. J was trimmed by 9 bases and V by 3 bases; bases with no gene match: 14. The CDR3 nucleotides are TGTGCCATCAGTGACCGAGGACAGGCCAAATCGGGTGAGCAGTTCTTC. Amino acid sequence: CAISDRGQAKSGEQFF.

The rearrangement links TRBV29-1 to TRBJ2-3; D is uncertain. CDR1 is SQVTM, CDR2 ANQGSEA, per germline. CDR3 size: 12 residues. V lost 3 bases, J lost 2 bases, and 6 bases lay in between. CDR3 protein: CSVEPNTDTQYF. The CDR3 bases are TGCAGCGTTGAGCCTAACACAGATACGCAGTATTTT.

The chain employs TRBV4-2 and TRBJ1-3, with D tentatively TRBD1 (5 bases). In germline, CDR1 is LGHNA, CDR2 YNFKEQ. The CDR3 is 16 residues long. Trimming shortened V by 5 bases and J by 0 bases, and 14 bases separated the two germline ends. The CDR3 nucleotides are TGTGCCAGCAGCAGGGGAGGGCCCGACTCTGGAAACACCATATATTTT. It yields the protein CASSRGGPDSGNTIYF.

This clone came up a few times. This chain joins TRBV5-6 and TRBJ2-7; 7 bases fit TRBD2. In germline, CDR1 is SGHDT, CDR2 YYEEEE. There are 14 residues in the CDR3. V was pared by 3 bases and J by 3 bases, with 6 bases of the junction left unmatched. CDR3 in amino acids: CASSSGLGSYEQYF. CDR3 DNA: TGTGCCAGCAGCTCTGGACTAGGTAGCTACGAGCAGTACTTC.

V is TRBV6-5 and J is TRBJ1-1; D call uncertain. The CDR3 runs to 14 residues. V lost 7 bases and J lost 1, with 13 bases in between. Germline V gene lookup returns CDR1 MNHEY and CDR2 SVGAGI. The CDR3: CASTSGLGNTEAFF. The CDR3 DNA reads as TGTGCCAGCACCTCGGGTCTCGGGAACACTGAAGCTTTCTTT.

The chain couples TRBV10-3 to TRBJ2-1; 12 bases map to TRBD2. Germline V gene lookup returns CDR1 ENHRY and CDR2 SYGVKD. With V trimmed by 4 bases and J by 1 base, 8 bases remained unmatched. CDR3 length equals 18 residues. CDR3 sequence (DNA): TGTGCCATCAGTGCTTCTAGCGGGGGGGCAGTATCCTACAATGAGCAGTTCTTC. As protein: CAISASSGGAVSYNEQFF.

The rearrangement joins TRBV15 to TRBJ1-1; 9 nucleotides line up with TRBD1. The CDR3 totals 15 residues. V lost 2 bases to trimming and J lost 4 bases; unmatched junction nucleotides: 5. Per germline, CDR1 LNHNV and CDR2 YYDKDF (reference sequence). The CDR3 spells CATSRNRGLSTEAFF. The DNA of the CDR3 is TGTGCCACCAGCAGAAACAGGGGGCTGAGCACTGAAGCTTTCTTT.

This clone was observed a few times. V and J are TRBV6-5 and TRBJ1-2; possibly TRBD1 for D (6 bases). CDR3 length: 13 amino acids. CDR1 and CDR2 from the germline V gene are MNHEY and SVGAGI. The V end lost 5 bases, the J end lost 1 base, and 8 bases lay between the germline ends. The CDR3 DNA reads TGTGCCAGCAGTCGACAGGTTAACTATGGCTACACCTTC. Its translation: CASSRQVNYGYTF.